The rows below give T cell receptor beta chains drawn from one sample of a study of T cells after yellow fever vaccination. TCRdb independently ran MiXCR on the 5' RACE reads; one entry per CDR3 protein. The table lists about 210,000 distinct CDR3 sequences, about 3% of them singletons. Here the sequenced sample was CD4+ T cells sorted from PBMCs, taken 10 days after the yellow fever booster vaccination. These receptors came from a man aged 18 to 29 who received the YFV17D yellow fever vaccine. Each CDR3 is given with its conserved first and last residue. Fields, in order: J gene, V gene, D gene, clone size, CDR3 DNA, CDR3 protein. The D gene is left open where the match is weak. Clone size is not always given. Where it is, it says once, few, many or a class for expanded clones.

>TRBJ1-2|TRBV20-1|TRBD1|few
TGCAGTGCTAGTTCGGGTTCGTGGGCAGGGGGTGTCTATGGCTACACCTTC
CSASSGSWAGGVYGYTF
>TRBJ2-7|TRBV7-2|TRBD1|many
TGTGCCAGCAGCCCACAGGGGACCTCCTACGAGCAGTACTTC
CASSPQGTSYEQYF
>TRBJ2-5|TRBV5-1|NA|many
TGCGCCAGCAGCTCACTGGGAATGGAAGAGACCCAGTACTTC
CASSSLGMEETQYF
>TRBJ2-5|TRBV7-6|NA|few
TGTGCCAGCACACTGGGGGCCTCCCAAGAGACCCAGTACTTC
CASTLGASQETQYF
>TRBJ1-5|TRBV7-2|NA|many
TGTGCCAGCAGCTTAGTAGGAGAGGGCAATCAGCCCCAGCATTTT
CASSLVGEGNQPQHF
>TRBJ2-3|TRBV12-3/TRBV12-4|TRBD2|NA
TGTGCCAGCAGAAACCCTAGCGGGGGGGATACGCAGTATTTT
CASRNPSGGDTQYF
>TRBJ2-6|TRBV2|NA|NA
TGTGCCAGCAGTCCCGATACCGGGGCCAACGTCCTGACTTTC
CASSPDTGANVLTF
>TRBJ2-5|TRBV7-7|NA|many
TGTGCTAGCAGTCGAGGTCCGGCTCGCCCGGGGACCCAGTACTTC
CASSRGPARPGTQYF
>TRBJ1-4|TRBV7-2|NA|many
TGTGCCAGCAGCTTCATAGGACCCAATGAAAAACTGTTTTTT
CASSFIGPNEKLFF
>TRBJ1-1|TRBV5-1|NA|many
TGCGCCAGCAGCTTGCTCATGGCAGCGAACACTGAAGCTTTCTTT
CASSLLMAANTEAFF
>TRBJ1-1|TRBV5-6|TRBD1|few
TGTGCCAGCAGCGGGGAGGCAGGGGGGGAAGCTTTCTTT
CASSGEAGGEAFF
>TRBJ1-1|TRBV29-1|TRBD1|many
TGCAGCGTCGAAACAGGGGGTTCAGAGAAGCGGATCTTT
CSVETGGSEKRIF
>TRBJ1-6|TRBV5-1|NA|many
TGCGCCAGCACTACGGGCAGAGATAATTCACCCCTCCACTTT
CASTTGRDNSPLHF
>TRBJ1-6|TRBV28|NA|many
TGTGCCAGCCTAGAGACCGTTAATTCACCCCTCCACTTT
CASLETVNSPLHF
>TRBJ1-5|TRBV20-1|NA|few
TGCAGTGCTAGACCTGGCGGCCAAAATCAGCCCCAGCATTTT
CSARPGGQNQPQHF
>TRBJ2-3|TRBV5-1|TRBD1|many
TGCGCCAGCAGCTCCGGGACAGAGACAGATACGCAGTATTTT
CASSSGTETDTQYF
>TRBJ2-3|TRBV5-1|NA|NA
TGCGCCAGCAGCTATGCCCCAGGGGGGGACGCAGATACGCAGTATTTT
CASSYAPGGDADTQYF
>TRBJ1-3|TRBV18|NA|few
TGTGCCAGCTCACCCCCGCTCGGCCCTGGAAACACCATATATTTT
CASSPPLGPGNTIYF
>TRBJ2-7|TRBV5-1|TRBD1|many
TGCGCCAGCAGCTGGGAGAGACAGGGCCACGAGCAGTACTTC
CASSWERQGHEQYF
>TRBJ2-7|TRBV3-1|NA|NA
TGTGCCAGCAGCCAAGATTACGAGCAGTACTTC
CASSQDYEQYF
>TRBJ2-5|TRBV4-1|NA|many
TGCGCCAGCAGCCAAGCCGACAGGTACCAAGAGACCCAGTACTTC
CASSQADRYQETQYF
>TRBJ2-5|TRBV11-2|NA|NA
TGTGCCAGCAGCTTAGATCGGATCGGGGGAGAGACCCAGTACTTC
CASSLDRIGGETQYF
>TRBJ2-3|TRBV19|TRBD2|many
TGTGCCAGTAGTGTGGCGGGGGGGCTTGGAGATACGCAGTATTTT
CASSVAGGLGDTQYF
>TRBJ1-1|TRBV20-1|NA|NA
TGCAGTGCTAGAGTCAGGAACGGCGGGTCCTATGCCGCTTTCTTT
CSARVRNGGSYAAFF
>TRBJ2-1|TRBV6-5|NA|NA
TGTGCTGTCCCACAGACAAACAATGAGCAGTTCTTC
CAVPQTNNEQFF
>TRBJ1-1|TRBV12-3/TRBV12-4|TRBD1|many
TGTGCCAGCAGCCCGACAGGGGCCGGTACTGAAGCTTTCTTT
CASSPTGAGTEAFF
>TRBJ2-1|TRBV5-5|NA|few
TGTGCCAGCAGCCGGGCCGGGGAAGAGCAGTTCTTC
CASSRAGEEQFF
>TRBJ1-3|TRBV7-6|NA|NA
TGTGCCAGCAGCCCCCAACCCGACAGAGCCTCTGGAAACACCATATATTTT
CASSPQPDRASGNTIYF
>TRBJ2-1|TRBV7-2|TRBD1|many
TGTGCCAGCAGCCGAGACAGGGGGAGAATCCGAAGGTTCTTC
CASSRDRGRIRRFF
>TRBJ2-3|TRBV5-1|TRBD2|few
TGCGCCAGCAGCTCCGGGACTAGCGGGGGGGGCACAGATACGCAGTATTTT
CASSSGTSGGGTDTQYF
>TRBJ1-1|TRBV20-1|NA|few
TGCAGTGCCCCTAGGCGGGACTCTGGGGGGACTGAAGCTTTCTTT
CSAPRRDSGGTEAFF
>TRBJ1-5|TRBV24-1|NA|few
TGTGCCACCAGTGATGTCAGGGTACCCGGTCAGCCCCAGCATTTT
CATSDVRVPGQPQHF
>TRBJ2-7|TRBV12-3/TRBV12-4|TRBD2|few
TGTGCCAGCGCGCTCGGACTAGCGGGCTACGAGCAGTACTTC
CASALGLAGYEQYF